Each of the 20 T cell receptor beta chains below was sequenced from the same sample in a study of siplizumab effects on memory and regulatory T cells (dated by TCRdb to the late 2010s). Libraries were made using the immunoSEQ multiplex PCR assay. In its TCRdb copy, this immuneACCESS table keeps in-frame sequences only and misses some clones. Where compared with another copy, unresolved V genes explain less than half of these, and the others have no known cause. This sample comprises tens of thousands of clones, roughly 97% of them detected only once. Of the sample, 0.64% is held by the ten largest clones. Sequenced: naive CD4+ T cells sorted from blood. In light of the paper, this sample's cell subset or site label describes: unstimulated naive T cells. The receptors here all came from a human donor in good health.

This CDR3 is CASSLERNNEQFF. CDR3 nucleotide sequence: TGTGCCAGCAGCTTGGAGCGCAACAATGAGCAGTTCTTC. J is TRBJ2-1 and V is TRBV11-2; D remains ambiguous. The germline V gene has CDR1 SGHAT and CDR2 FQNNGV. V was shortened by 3 bases and J by 5 bases, with 8 bases between the two germline ends. The CDR3 has 13 amino acids. The full variable domain, its missing parts supplied by reference TRBV11-2 and TRBJ2-1, is EAGVAQSPRYKIIEKRQSVAFWCNPISGHATLYWYQQILGQGPKLLIQFQNNGVVDDSQLPKDRFSAERLKGVDSTLKIQPAKLEDSAVYLCASSLERNNEQFFGPGTRLTVL.

The J gene is TRBJ2-5, the V gene TRBV6-6, with unresolved D. Germline CDR1 and CDR2: MNHNY and SVGAGI (reference sequence). Trimming left V 2 bases short and J 5 bases short, with 9 bases between. This CDR3 spans 13 amino acids. CDR3 coding DNA: TGTGCCAGCAGTTACGCGCGGTTTGAGACCCAGTACTTC. Translation gives CASSYARFETQYF.

In nucleotides, the CDR3 is TGTGCCTGGAGTCTTAGGTCAGGTAGCACAGATACGCAGTATTTT. Translation: CAWSLRSGSTDTQYF. The chain links TRBV30 to TRBJ2-3, with D hard to call. The length of the CDR3 is 15 residues. Deletions cut 2 bases from V and 0 bases from J, with 12 bases between. From germline, CDR1 is GTSNPN and CDR2 SVGIG (reference sequence).

This chain uses TRBV29-1 with TRBJ2-4, with 8 bases fitting TRBD1. V shed 4 bases and J 3 bases; nucleotides not matched to a gene: 5. This CDR3 comprises 14 residues. Germline V CDR1 and CDR2: SQVTM, ANQGSEA. CDR3 region: CSVVQGASKNIQYF. CDR3 DNA sequence: TGCAGCGTTGTGCAGGGGGCTAGCAAAAACATTCAGTACTTC.

Here the CDR3 DNA reads TGTGCCAGCAGCGCCGGGACAGGGGGCAATGAGCAGTTCTTC. Translated, it gives CASSAGTGGNEQFF. V is TRBV7-2 and J is TRBJ2-1; TRBD1 aligns across 11 bases. Germline values: CDR1 SGHTA, CDR2 FQGNSA. J was trimmed by 6 bases and V by 5 bases; bases with no gene match: 3. The CDR3 has 14 residues.

The chain recombines TRBV6-4 with TRBJ1-2, with D perhaps TRBD1 (5 bases). Trimming stripped 0 bases from V and 5 bases from J, with 7 bases between. CDR3 length: 13 amino acids. Germline CDR1 MRHNA, CDR2 SNTAGT. The CDR3 reads CASSDSGRYGYTF. CDR3 DNA: TGTGCCAGCAGTGACTCGGGGCGGTATGGCTACACCTTC.

The chain employs TRBV4-1 and TRBJ2-5; D not certain. The CDR3 is 14 residues long. Germline V CDR1 and CDR2: MGHRA, YSYEKL. Trimming took 1 base from V and 3 from J, leaving 9 bases between them. CDR3 region: CASSQGLTKETQYF. CDR3 bases: TGCGCCAGCAGCCAAGGTCTCACCAAAGAGACCCAGTACTTC.

The chain combines TRBV29-1 with TRBJ2-1; 7 bases align to TRBD2. CDR1 is SQVTM and CDR2 is ANQGSEA in the germline V gene. The CDR3 spans 15 residues. V gave up 3 bases and J gave up 4 bases; unmatched junction bases: 9. The CDR3 DNA follows: TGCAGCGTTGAGGGAGCGGGGATCCAATACAATGAGCAGTTCTTC. Translated: CSVEGAGIQYNEQFF.

V and J are TRBV29-1 and TRBJ1-2; D is perhaps TRBD1 (5 bases). This CDR3 is 12 amino acids long. Germline values: CDR1 SQVTM, CDR2 ANQGSEA. Trimming cost V 8 bases and J 6 bases, with 16 bases left between them. CDR3 residues: CSNGRGVHGYTF. The CDR3 nucleotides are TGCAGCAATGGGAGGGGAGTCCATGGCTACACCTTC.

This rearrangement joins TRBV7-9 to TRBJ1-3; 8 bases line up with TRBD1. Germline assignment: CDR1 SEHNR and CDR2 FQNEAQ (reference sequence). V trimming: 5 bases; J trimming: 5 bases; junction bases outside the gene matches: 11. This CDR3 has 16 amino acids. In nucleotides, the CDR3 is TGTGCCAGCAGCACCTCGACAGGGGCCGTCCGAAACACCATATATTTT. Translation: CASSTSTGAVRNTIYF.

V usage is TRBV30 and J usage is TRBJ1-4; D uncertain. The V and J ends lost 0 bases and 6 bases respectively, with 11 bases between them. Germline lookup yields CDR1 GTSNPN and CDR2 SVGIG (reference sequence). This CDR3 region has 14 residues. The CDR3 is CAWSVWRHDEKLFF. CDR3 DNA sequence: TGTGCCTGGAGTGTATGGCGGCACGATGAAAAACTGTTTTTT.

There are a few counts of this clone. V usage is TRBV2 and J usage is TRBJ1-1; tentative D call: TRBD1 (5 bases). The CDR3 length is 14 residues. V was trimmed by 2 bases and J by 3 bases, leaving 10 bases between them. In germline, CDR1 is SNHLY, CDR2 FYNNEI. The CDR3 coding sequence is TGTGCCAGCAGTGAACAGGGTTTGGACACTGAAGCTTTCTTT. Translated: CASSEQGLDTEAFF.

Written as DNA, the CDR3 is TGTGCCTGGAGTGTAGGGGCGCACAATTCACCCCTCCACTTT. Translation gives CAWSVGAHNSPLHF. The V call is TRBV30, the J call TRBJ1-6; D perhaps matches TRBD1 (5 bases). The CDR3 is made up of 14 amino acids. V lost 0 bases, J lost 7 bases, and 10 bases lay in between. The germline CDR1 and CDR2 sequences are GTSNPN and SVGIG (reference sequence). The variable domain in full, completed from reference TRBV30 and TRBJ1-6, reads SQTIHQWPATLVQPVGSPLSLECTVEGTSNPNLYWYRQAAGRGLQLLFYSVGIGQISSEVPQNLSASRPQDRQFILSSKKLLLSDSGFYLCAWSVGAHNSPLHFGNGTRLTVT.

The chain has TRBV10-3 and TRBJ2-3; possible D gene TRBD2, 5 bases. V lost 10 bases and J lost 4, with 12 bases in between. CDR3 length equals 12 residues. Per the germline V gene, CDR1 is ENHRY and CDR2 is SYGVKD. The CDR3 bases are TGTGCCACCAGCGGAGCGCCAGATACGCAGTATTTT. This gives the protein CATSGAPDTQYF.

This clone was seen only once. The rearrangement links TRBV6-5 to TRBJ2-1; 12 positions agree with TRBD2. V shed 4 bases and J 8 bases; nucleotides not matched to a gene: 9. CDR3 length: 16 residues. The germline V gene encodes CDR1 MNHEY and CDR2 SVGAGI. In nucleotides, the CDR3 is TGTGCCAGCAGTTCCCTCCGACTAGCGGGAGTCCATGAGCAGTTCTTC. As protein: CASSSLRLAGVHEQFF.

The chain links TRBV4-3 to TRBJ1-4; TRBD1 aligns across 7 bases. The junction had 5 bases not matched to a gene; V was cut back by 3 bases and J by 4 bases. The CDR3 contains 15 residues. The germline gives CDR1 LGHNA, CDR2 YSLEER. The CDR3 bases are TGCGCCAGCAGCCAGCTGGGACAGAGTAATGAAAAACTGTTTTTT. Translated: CASSQLGQSNEKLFF.

The chain combines TRBV7-9 with TRBJ2-2, with 9 bases matching TRBD2. After removal of 6 bases from V and 0 bases from J, the junction contained 8 bases not matched to a gene. Looked up from germline, CDR1 is SEHNR and CDR2 is FQNEAQ (reference sequence). The CDR3 runs to 17 residues. CDR3 sequence (DNA): TGTGCCAGCAGAACCAATCAGCGGGAGGCGAACACCGGGGAGCTGTTTTTT. Residues: CASRTNQREANTGELFF.

The chain recombines TRBV19 with TRBJ1-1, with D possibly being TRBD1 (5 bases). Per the germline V gene, CDR1 is LNHDA and CDR2 is SQIVND (reference sequence). The V end was cut by 6 bases, the J end by 0 bases, with 17 bases between. The CDR3 consists of 16 residues. The CDR3 here is CASSKVPGLLNTEAFF. In DNA, the CDR3 is TGTGCCAGTAGCAAAGTCCCGGGACTCTTGAACACTGAAGCTTTCTTT. Variable domain in full (rest from reference TRBV19 and TRBJ1-1): DGGITQSPKYLFRKEGQNVTLSCEQNLNHDAMYWYRQDPGQGLRLIYYSQIVNDFQKGDIAEGYSVSREKKESFPLTVTSAQKNPTAFYLCASSKVPGLLNTEAFFGQGTRLTVV.

This clone was observed once. The chain uses TRBV6-1 and TRBJ2-2; TRBD2 aligns across 14 bases. The J segment lost 7 bases and the V segment lost 6 bases, leaving 4 bases of the junction unmatched. Germline values: CDR1 MNHNS, CDR2 SASEGT. The CDR3 is made up of 15 amino acids. In DNA form, the CDR3 reads TGTGCCAGCAGCCCGACTAGCGGGAGGGTCGGGGAGCTGTTTTTT. Its protein is CASSPTSGRVGELFF.

The chain uses TRBV7-9 and TRBJ2-2, with 9 bases that match TRBD1. Trimming took 6 bases from V and 3 from J; bases not matched to a gene: 8. Germline values: CDR1 SEHNR, CDR2 FQNEAQ (reference sequence). The CDR3 contains 16 residues. The CDR3 protein is CASRVTGQGYTGELFF. CDR3 sequence (DNA): TGTGCCAGCAGAGTCACGGGACAGGGCTACACCGGGGAGCTGTTTTTT.